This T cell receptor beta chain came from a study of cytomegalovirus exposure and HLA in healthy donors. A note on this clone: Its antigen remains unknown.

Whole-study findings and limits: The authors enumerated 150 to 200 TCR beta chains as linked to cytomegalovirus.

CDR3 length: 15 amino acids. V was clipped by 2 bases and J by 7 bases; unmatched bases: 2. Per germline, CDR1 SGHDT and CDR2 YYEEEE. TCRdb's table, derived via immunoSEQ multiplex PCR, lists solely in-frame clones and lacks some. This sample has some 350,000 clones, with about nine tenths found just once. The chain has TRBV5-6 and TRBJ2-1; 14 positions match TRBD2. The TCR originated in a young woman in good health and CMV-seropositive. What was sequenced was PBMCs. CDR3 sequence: CASSFGLAGGNEQFF. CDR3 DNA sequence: TGTGCCAGCAGCTTCGGACTAGCGGGAGGAAATGAGCAGTTCTTC. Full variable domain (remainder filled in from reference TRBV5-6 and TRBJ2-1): DAGVTQSPTHLIKTRGQQVTLRCSPKSGHDTVSWYQQALGQGPQFIFQYYEEEERQRGNFPDRFSGHQFPNYSSELNVNALLLGDSALYLCASSFGLAGGNEQFFGPGTRLTVL.